This TCR beta chain was identified during a study of OX40 agonist ivuxolimab in advanced cancers. Produced via immunoSEQ multiplex PCR; TCRdb's table is partial and in-frame only. The repertoire has about 77,000 clones, approximately 95% of them found once; the top ten carry around 0.32%. CDR3 size: 13 residues. J lost 5 bases, V lost 0 bases, and 0 bases had no gene match. The germline V gene has CDR1 MNHEY and CDR2 SVGAGI. The material was CD4+ or CD8+ T cells sorted from blood, obtained in a trial of the OX40 agonist ivuxolimab. This clonotype was sampled from an adult with an advanced solid tumor such as melanoma, head and neck, liver or kidney cancer. The V and J genes are TRBV6-5 and TRBJ2-7, with 8 positions matching TRBD1. The CDR3 region is CASSYSDRDEQYF. CDR3 nucleotide sequence: TGTGCCAGCAGTTACTCGGACAGGGACGAGCAGTACTTC.